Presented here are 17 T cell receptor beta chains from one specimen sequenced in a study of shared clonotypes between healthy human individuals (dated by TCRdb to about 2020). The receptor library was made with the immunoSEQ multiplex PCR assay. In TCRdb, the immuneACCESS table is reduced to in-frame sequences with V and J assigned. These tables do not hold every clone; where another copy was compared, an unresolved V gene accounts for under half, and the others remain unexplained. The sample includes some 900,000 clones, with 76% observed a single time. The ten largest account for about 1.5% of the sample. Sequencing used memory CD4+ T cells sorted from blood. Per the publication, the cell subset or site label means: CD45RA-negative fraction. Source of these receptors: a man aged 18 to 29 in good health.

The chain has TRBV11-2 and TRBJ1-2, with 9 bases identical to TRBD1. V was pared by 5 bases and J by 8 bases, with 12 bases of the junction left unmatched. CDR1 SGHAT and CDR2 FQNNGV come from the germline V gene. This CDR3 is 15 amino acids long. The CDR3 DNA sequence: TGTGCCAGCAGCAGACTACAGGGGGCGGCAACGGGCTACACCTTC. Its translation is CASSRLQGAATGYTF.

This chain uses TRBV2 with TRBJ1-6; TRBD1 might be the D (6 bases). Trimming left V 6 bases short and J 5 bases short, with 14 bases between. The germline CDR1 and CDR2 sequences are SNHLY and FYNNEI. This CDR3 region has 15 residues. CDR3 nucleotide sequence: TGTGCCAGCAGGGAGAATACAGGGAATAATTCACCCCTCCACTTT. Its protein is CASRENTGNNSPLHF.

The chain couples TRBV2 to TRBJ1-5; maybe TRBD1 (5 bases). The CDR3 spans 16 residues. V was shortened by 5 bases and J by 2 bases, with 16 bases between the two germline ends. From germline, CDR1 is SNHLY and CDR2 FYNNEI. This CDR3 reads CASSWGRGGGNQPQHF. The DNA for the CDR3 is TGTGCCAGCAGTTGGGGGAGGGGAGGTGGCAATCAGCCCCAGCATTTT.

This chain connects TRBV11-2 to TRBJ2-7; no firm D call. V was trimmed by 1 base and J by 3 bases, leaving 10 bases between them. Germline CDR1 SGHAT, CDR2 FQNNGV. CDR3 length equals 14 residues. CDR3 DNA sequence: TGTGCCAGCAGCTTAGCCCCCCTGCTCTACGAGCAGTACTTC. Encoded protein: CASSLAPLLYEQYF.

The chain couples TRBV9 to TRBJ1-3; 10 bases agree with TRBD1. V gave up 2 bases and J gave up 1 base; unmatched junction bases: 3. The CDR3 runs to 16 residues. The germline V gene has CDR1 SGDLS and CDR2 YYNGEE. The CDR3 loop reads CASSVRTGGSGNTIYF. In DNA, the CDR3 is TGTGCCAGCAGCGTGAGGACAGGGGGATCTGGAAACACCATATATTTT.

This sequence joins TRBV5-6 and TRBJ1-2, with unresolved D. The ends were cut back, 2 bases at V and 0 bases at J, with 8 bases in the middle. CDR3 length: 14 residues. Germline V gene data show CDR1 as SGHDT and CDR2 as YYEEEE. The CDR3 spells CASSFRRSNYGYTF. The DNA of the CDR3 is TGTGCCAGCAGCTTTCGCAGGTCTAACTATGGCTACACCTTC.

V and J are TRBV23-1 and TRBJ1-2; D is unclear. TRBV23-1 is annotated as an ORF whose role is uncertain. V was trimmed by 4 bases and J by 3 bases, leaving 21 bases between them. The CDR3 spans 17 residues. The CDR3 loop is CASSLRVLEAADYGYTF. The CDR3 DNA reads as TGCGCCAGCAGTCTTAGGGTTTTGGAAGCGGCGGACTATGGCTACACCTTC.

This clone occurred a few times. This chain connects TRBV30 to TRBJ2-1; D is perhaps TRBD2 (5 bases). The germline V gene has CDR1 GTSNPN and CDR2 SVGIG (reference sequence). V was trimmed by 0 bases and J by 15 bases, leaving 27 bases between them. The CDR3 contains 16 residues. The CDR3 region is CAWSVRRAGPNEQWFF. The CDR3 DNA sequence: TGTGCCTGGAGTGTACGGCGGGCCGGTCCCAATGAGCAGTGGTTCTTC.

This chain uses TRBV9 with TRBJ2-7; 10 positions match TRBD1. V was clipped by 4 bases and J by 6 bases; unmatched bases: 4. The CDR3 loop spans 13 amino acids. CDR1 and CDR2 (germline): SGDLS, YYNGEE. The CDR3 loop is CASSFGQGGEQYF. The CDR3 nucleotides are TGTGCCAGCAGCTTCGGACAGGGGGGCGAGCAGTACTTC.

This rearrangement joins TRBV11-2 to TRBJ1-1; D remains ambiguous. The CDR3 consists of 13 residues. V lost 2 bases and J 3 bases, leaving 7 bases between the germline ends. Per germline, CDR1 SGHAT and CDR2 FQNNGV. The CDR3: CASSLRDDTEAFF. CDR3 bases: TGTGCCAGCAGCTTACGGGATGACACTGAAGCTTTCTTT. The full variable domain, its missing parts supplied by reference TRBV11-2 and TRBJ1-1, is EAGVAQSPRYKIIEKRQSVAFWCNPISGHATLYWYQQILGQGPKLLIQFQNNGVVDDSQLPKDRFSAERLKGVDSTLKIQPAKLEDSAVYLCASSLRDDTEAFFGQGTRLTVV.

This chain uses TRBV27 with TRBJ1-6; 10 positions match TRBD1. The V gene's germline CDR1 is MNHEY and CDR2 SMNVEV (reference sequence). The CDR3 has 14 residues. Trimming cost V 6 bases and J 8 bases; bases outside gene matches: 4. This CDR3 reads CASSPGQGHSPLHF. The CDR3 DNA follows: TGTGCCAGCAGCCCGGGACAGGGGCATTCACCCCTCCACTTT.

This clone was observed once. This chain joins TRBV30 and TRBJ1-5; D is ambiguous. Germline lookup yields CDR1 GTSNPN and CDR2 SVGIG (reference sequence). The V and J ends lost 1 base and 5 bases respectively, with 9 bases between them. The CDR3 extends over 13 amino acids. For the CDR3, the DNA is TGTGCCTGGAGTGACGGTCTTGATCAGCCCCAGCATTTT. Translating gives CAWSDGLDQPQHF.

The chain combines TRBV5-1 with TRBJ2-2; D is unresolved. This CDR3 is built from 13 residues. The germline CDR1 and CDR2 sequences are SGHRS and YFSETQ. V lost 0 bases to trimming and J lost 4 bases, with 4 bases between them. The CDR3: CASSLALTGELFF. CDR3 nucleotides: TGCGCCAGCAGCTTGGCCCTCACCGGGGAGCTGTTTTTT.

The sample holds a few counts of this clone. The DNA of the CDR3 is TGTGCCAGCAGCAACACGGCAGCGTCCATTCTCGGATTCTTC. Amino acid sequence: CASSNTAASILGFF. This sequence joins TRBV7-9 and TRBJ2-1; D uncertain. The V end was cut by 5 bases, the J end by 16 bases, with 24 bases between. Germline V gene sequence: CDR1 SEHNR, CDR2 FQNEAQ (reference sequence). This CDR3 has 14 amino acids.

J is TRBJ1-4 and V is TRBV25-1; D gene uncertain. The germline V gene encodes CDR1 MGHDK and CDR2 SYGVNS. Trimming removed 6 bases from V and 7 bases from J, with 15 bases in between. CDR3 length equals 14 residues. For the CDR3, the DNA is TGTGCCAGCAGCCCCCCGGGTTTAGGTGAAAAACTGTTTTTT. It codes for CASSPPGLGEKLFF.

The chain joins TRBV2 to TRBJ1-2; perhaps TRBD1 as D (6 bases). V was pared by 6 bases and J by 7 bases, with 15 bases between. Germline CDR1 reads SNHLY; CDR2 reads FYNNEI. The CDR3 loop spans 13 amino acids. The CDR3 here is CASRDEGGSGYTF. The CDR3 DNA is TGTGCCAGCAGAGATGAGGGGGGTAGTGGCTACACCTTC.

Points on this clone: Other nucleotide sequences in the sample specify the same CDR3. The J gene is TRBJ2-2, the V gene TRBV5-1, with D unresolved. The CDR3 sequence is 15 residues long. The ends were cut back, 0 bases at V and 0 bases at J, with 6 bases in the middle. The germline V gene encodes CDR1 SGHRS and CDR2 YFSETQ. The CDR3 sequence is CASSLVTPNTGELFF. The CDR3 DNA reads TGCGCCAGCAGCTTGGTGACACCGAACACCGGGGAGCTGTTTTTT.